Each of the 32 T cell receptor beta chains below was sequenced from the same sample in a study of T cell repertoires in cytomegalovirus infection. TCRdb independently ran MiXCR on the reads; one entry per CDR3 protein. The repertoire has over 300,000 distinct CDR3 sequences, about a sixth of them found once; the top ten carry more than 10%. What was sequenced was PBMCs. These receptors were taken from a human donor in good health (CMV status not recorded). Some clones in this sample may be carry-over from other donors' samples.

On this clonotype itself: A single base separates this from a much larger clone, so it may be a read error. The V call is TRBV7-6, the J call TRBJ2-4; D perhaps matches TRBD2 (6 bases). V dropped 5 bases and J dropped 5 bases, with 19 bases sitting between them. From germline, CDR1 is SGHVS and CDR2 FNYEAQ. The CDR3 loop spans 16 amino acids. CDR3 in amino acids: CASSPVGGRGENIQYF. The CDR3 DNA is TGTGCCAGCAGCCCTGTGGGGGGAAGGGGCGAAAACATTCAGTACTTC.

This clonotype has ten or more counts. This chain connects TRBV2 to TRBJ2-1, with TRBD2 matching 9 bases. CDR3 length: 15 residues. Trimming at V came to 4 bases and at J to 5 bases, leaving 6 bases not matched to a gene. CDR1 and CDR2 (germline): SNHLY, FYNNEI. The CDR3 spells CASSVDSGGNNEQFF. Here the CDR3 DNA reads TGTGCCAGCAGTGTGGATAGCGGGGGCAACAATGAGCAGTTCTTC.

This clonotype came up many times. The chain joins TRBV4-1 to TRBJ1-5; D uncertain. Germline lookup yields CDR1 MGHRA and CDR2 YSYEKL. V was trimmed by 4 bases and J by 3 bases, leaving 19 bases between them. The CDR3 has 17 amino acids. The CDR3 loop reads CASSPRTGRSLNQPQHF. The CDR3 DNA reads TGCGCCAGCAGCCCCAGGACTGGGAGGTCCCTCAATCAGCCCCAGCATTTT.

The CDR3 region is CASSIDTYEQYF. CDR3 DNA: TGTGCCAGTAGTATTGATACCTACGAGCAGTACTTC. The chain recombines TRBV19 with TRBJ2-7; D is uncertain. This CDR3 spans 12 amino acids. Deletions cut 3 bases from V and 2 bases from J, with 5 bases between. Germline-derived CDR1 and CDR2 are LNHDA and SQIVND (reference sequence).

This clonotype was seen a handful of times. The chain employs TRBV5-1 and TRBJ2-3, with 8 nucleotides matching TRBD2. V was pared by 4 bases and J by 6 bases, with 10 bases of the junction left unmatched. Germline lookup yields CDR1 SGHRS and CDR2 YFSETQ. The CDR3 is 15 amino acids. The chain's CDR3 is CASSIGTSESDTQYF. CDR3 in DNA: TGCGCCAGCAGCATCGGGACTAGTGAGTCGGATACGCAGTATTTT.

This clonotype has a count of ten or more. The chain links TRBV6-5 to TRBJ2-7; D may be TRBD2 (5 bases). The germline CDR1 and CDR2 sequences are MNHEY and SVGAGI. V dropped 0 bases and J dropped 3 bases, with 15 bases sitting between them. This CDR3 comprises 16 residues. The CDR3 here is CASSYSRTRAGYEQYF. CDR3 sequence (DNA): TGTGCCAGCAGTTACTCGAGGACCCGGGCGGGCTACGAGCAGTACTTC.

This chain uses TRBV5-6 with TRBJ2-7, with a weak D call TRBD2 (6 bases). The V gene's germline CDR1 is SGHDT and CDR2 YYEEEE. V shed 4 bases and J shed 5 bases, with 19 bases lying between them. This CDR3 spans 15 amino acids. CDR3: CASSTGLVQDDEQYF. CDR3 nucleotides: TGTGCCAGCAGCACGGGACTTGTTCAGGACGACGAGCAGTACTTC.

At least ten counts were recorded for this clonotype. The DNA for the CDR3 is TGTGCCAGCAGCTTAGCCGGGACAAATACTCACGAGCAGTACTTC. Translated: CASSLAGTNTHEQYF. The V call is TRBV7-2, the J call TRBJ2-7; tentative D call: TRBD1 (6 bases). Trimming took 0 bases from V and 5 from J, leaving 14 bases between them. This CDR3 spans 15 amino acids. In germline, CDR1 is SGHTA, CDR2 FQGNSA.

This clonotype came up many times. The CDR3 reads CASSHRETQYF. CDR3 bases: TGTGCCAGCAGCCACCGGGAGACCCAGTACTTC. The chain recombines TRBV7-9 with TRBJ2-5; D gene unclear. CDR1 is SEHNR and CDR2 is FQNEAQ in the germline V gene (reference sequence). The CDR3 extends over 11 amino acids. Deletions cut 5 bases from V and 5 bases from J, with 6 bases between.

This clonotype was seen many times. The V call is TRBV7-2, the J call TRBJ2-1, with 9 bases lining up with TRBD2. The junction had 11 bases not matched to a gene; V was cut back by 2 bases and J by 6 bases. The CDR3 extends over 17 amino acids. CDR1 and CDR2 from the germline V gene are SGHTA and FQGNSA. The CDR3 nucleotides are TGTGCCAGCAGCTTAAGGCGGGGGGGCCGATTTTTCAATGAGCAGTTCTTC. Amino acids: CASSLRRGGRFFNEQFF. Variable domain in full (rest from reference TRBV7-2 and TRBJ2-1): GAGVSQSPSNKVTEKGKDVELRCDPISGHTALYWYRQSLGQGLEFLIYFQGNSAPDKSGLPSDRFSAERTGGSVSTLTIQRTQQEDSAVYLCASSLRRGGRFFNEQFFGPGTRLTVL.

This clonotype was counted many times. The chain links TRBV12-3 or TRBV12-4 to TRBJ1-1, with TRBD1 matching over 7 bases. After removal of 6 bases from V and 4 bases from J, the junction contained 11 bases not matched to a gene. This CDR3 contains 15 residues. The CDR3 is CASRPRQGSVTEAFF. In DNA form, the CDR3 reads TGTGCCAGCAGGCCCCGACAGGGATCGGTCACTGAAGCTTTCTTT.

This clonotype was detected only a few times. The chain joins TRBV7-2 to TRBJ2-5; D remains unclear. There are 13 residues in the CDR3. V gave up 5 bases and J gave up 4 bases, with 11 bases separating them. Germline CDR1 and CDR2: SGHTA and FQGNSA. The CDR3 DNA sequence: TGTGCCAGCAGCCCAGGACGTACAGAGACCCAGTACTTC. This codes for CASSPGRTETQYF.

This clonotype turned up a few times. This chain connects TRBV7-9 to TRBJ1-2; 8 bases map to TRBD1. This CDR3 has 14 residues. V was pared by 4 bases and J by 7 bases, with 8 bases of the junction left unmatched. Germline V gene sequence: CDR1 SEHNR, CDR2 FQNEAQ (reference sequence). CDR3 region: CASSSDRVFGGYTF. The CDR3 DNA is TGTGCCAGCAGCTCGGACAGGGTCTTCGGTGGCTACACCTTC.

At least ten counts were recorded for this clonotype. The V gene is TRBV7-2, the J gene TRBJ1-6, with D unclear. Germline values: CDR1 SGHTA, CDR2 FQGNSA. Deletions cut 1 base from V and 3 bases from J, with 10 bases between. This CDR3 spans 16 amino acids. CDR3 amino acids: CASSLDFQLYNSPLHF. CDR3 DNA: TGTGCCAGCAGCTTAGATTTCCAGCTCTATAATTCACCCCTCCACTTT. Combining the CDR3 with reference TRBV7-2 and TRBJ1-6 gives the whole variable domain GAGVSQSPSNKVTEKGKDVELRCDPISGHTALYWYRQSLGQGLEFLIYFQGNSAPDKSGLPSDRFSAERTGGSVSTLTIQRTQQEDSAVYLCASSLDFQLYNSPLHFGNGTRLTVT.

The chain carries TRBV6-2 or TRBV6-3 and TRBJ2-4; 9 nucleotides align to TRBD1. With 5 bases clipped from V and 10 bases from J, the junction kept 3 bases outside the gene matches. The CDR3 is 12 residues long. Germline loops: CDR1 MNHEY, CDR2 SVGEGT. The DNA of the CDR3 is TGTGCCAGCAGTCACAGGGGGCGAATTCAGTACTTC. Residues: CASSHRGRIQYF.

A few counts support this clonotype. V and J are TRBV12-3 or TRBV12-4 and TRBJ2-5; maybe TRBD1 (6 bases). V was pared by 0 bases and J by 3 bases, with 14 bases between. The CDR3 consists of 16 residues. The CDR3 DNA reads TGTGCCAGCAGTTTAGCGCAGGGGATAGGGGAAGAGACCCAGTACTTC. This codes for CASSLAQGIGEETQYF.

This clonotype was counted a few times. V gene TRBV6-2 or TRBV6-3 combines with J gene TRBJ2-7; 7 nucleotides align to TRBD1. CDR3 size: 16 residues. Trimming cost V 2 bases and J 2 bases; bases outside gene matches: 9. CDR1 and CDR2 from the germline V gene are MNHEY and SVGEGT. CDR3 in DNA: TGTGCCAGCAGTTACGATACGGGGACAGCTACCTACGAGCAGTACTTC. This sequence encodes CASSYDTGTATYEQYF.

This clonotype occurred a few times. The genes are TRBV18 and TRBJ1-1; D remains ambiguous. V lost 6 bases, J lost 1 base, and 15 bases lay in between. Germline-derived CDR1 and CDR2 are KGHSH and LQKENI. The CDR3 consists of 15 residues. The CDR3 nucleotides are TGTGCCAGCTCTACCACCATAGAGAAGAACACTGAAGCTTTCTTT. As protein: CASSTTIEKNTEAFF.

This clonotype was seen a few times. V and J are TRBV24-1 and TRBJ2-1; D is unresolved. Germline lookup yields CDR1 KGHDR and CDR2 SFDVKD. The CDR3 totals 13 residues. For the CDR3, the DNA is TGTGAATTGGGCTACGTAACCTACAATGAGCAGTTCTTC. It codes for CELGYVTYNEQFF.

V and J are TRBV6-5 and TRBJ2-7, with TRBD2 matching over 7 bases. Losses at the gene ends were 0 bases for V and 2 bases for J; bases not matched to a gene: 16. The CDR3 runs to 19 residues. From germline, CDR1 is MNHEY and CDR2 SVGAGI. CDR3 sequence (DNA): TGTGCCAGCAGTTACTCCTGGGAGCGGGGAGCAGGTGAGACCTACGAGCAGTACTTC. Protein: CASSYSWERGAGETYEQYF.

The chain is built from TRBV15 and TRBJ2-3; D perhaps matches TRBD2 (5 bases). Looked up from germline, CDR1 is LNHNV and CDR2 is YYDKDF (reference sequence). V lost 8 bases to trimming and J lost 2 bases, with 20 bases between them. There are 16 residues in the CDR3. Here the CDR3 DNA reads TGTGCCACCGGTATAGGTGCGGGCCGTTCCACAGATACGCAGTATTTT. This codes for CATGIGAGRSTDTQYF.

This clonotype has at least ten counts. V usage is TRBV7-8 and J usage is TRBJ2-3, with TRBD1 identical over 9 bases. This CDR3 is built from 15 residues. Germline loops: CDR1 SGHVS, CDR2 FQNEAQ. The V gene end was trimmed by 3 bases and the J gene end by 4 bases; junction bases not matched to a gene: 5. The CDR3 protein is CASSFWTGVADTQYF. CDR3 DNA: TGTGCCAGCAGCTTCTGGACAGGGGTGGCAGATACGCAGTATTTT.

The J gene is TRBJ1-5, the V gene TRBV20-1; 8 nucleotides agree with TRBD1. Germline V gene sequence: CDR1 DFQATT, CDR2 SNEGSKA (reference sequence). Trimming removed 4 bases from V and 4 bases from J; junction bases left unmatched: 3. The CDR3 is 13 amino acids. CDR3 in amino acids: CSATDRVNQPQHF. The CDR3 DNA follows: TGCAGTGCTACGGACAGGGTTAATCAGCCCCAGCATTTT.

The chain has TRBV7-9 and TRBJ1-1, with 7 positions matching TRBD1. The CDR3 runs 15 residues. Trimming cost V 0 bases and J 2 bases; bases outside gene matches: 3. From germline, CDR1 is SEHNR and CDR2 FQNEAQ (reference sequence). The CDR3 region has the DNA TGTGCCAGCAGCTTAGCCGGGACAGCCAACACTGAAGCTTTCTTT. Residues: CASSLAGTANTEAFF.

This clonotype was counted a few times. The V and J genes are TRBV14 and TRBJ1-1; D remains unclear. Trimming stripped 0 bases from V and 4 bases from J, with 9 bases between. The CDR3 loop spans 14 amino acids. The germline V gene has CDR1 SGHDN and CDR2 FVKESK. CDR3 coding DNA: TGTGCCAGCAGCCAAGATAACTTAGGCACTGAAGCTTTCTTT. The encoded protein is CASSQDNLGTEAFF. The full variable domain, completed using reference TRBV14 and TRBJ1-1, is EAGVTQFPSHSVIEKGQTVTLRCDPISGHDNLYWYRRVMGKEIKFLLHFVKESKQDESGMPNNRFLAERTGGTYSTLKVQPAELEDSGVYFCASSQDNLGTEAFFGQGTRLTVV.

This clonotype was picked up many times. CDR3 nucleotides: TGTGCCAGCAGTTATTCGCAGGGATCGGGGGACACTGAAGCTTTCTTT. Encoded protein: CASSYSQGSGDTEAFF. The gene calls are TRBV6-6 and TRBJ1-1, with a possible D match to TRBD1 (5 bases). Germline CDR1 MNHNY, CDR2 SVGAGI (reference sequence). This CDR3 has 16 residues. V lost 3 bases to trimming and J lost 3 bases, with 17 bases between them.

The rearrangement links TRBV4-1 to TRBJ1-1; D perhaps matches TRBD1 (5 bases). The CDR3 runs to 14 residues. Germline loops: CDR1 MGHRA, CDR2 YSYEKL. V shed 8 bases and J shed 3 bases, with 16 bases lying between them. The CDR3 DNA sequence: TGCGCCAGCCAGGAAGTCAGGGACGACACTGAAGCTTTCTTT. Translated: CASQEVRDDTEAFF.

In its sample, this clonotype was seen many times. The chain is built from TRBV5-1 and TRBJ2-1; a weak D match, TRBD2 (6 bases). Looked up from germline, CDR1 is SGHRS and CDR2 is YFSETQ. Trimming took off 4 bases at V and 1 base at J, with 12 bases between the two ends. The length of the CDR3 is 15 residues. CDR3: CASSGMGGSYNEQFF. CDR3 sequence (DNA): TGCGCCAGCAGCGGGATGGGGGGATCCTACAATGAGCAGTTCTTC.

This chain uses TRBV11-2 with TRBJ1-2; TRBD1 aligns across 7 bases. The germline gives CDR1 SGHAT, CDR2 FQNNGV. This CDR3 region has 15 residues. The V segment lost 2 bases and the J segment 6 bases; nucleotides outside the gene matches: 9. CDR3 sequence reads: CASSLKGAPMDGYTF. CDR3 coding DNA: TGTGCCAGCAGCTTAAAGGGGGCCCCTATGGATGGCTACACCTTC.

This clonotype was observed many times. The chain carries TRBV6-5 and TRBJ2-5; 7 bases line up with TRBD2. Germline V lookup: CDR1 MNHEY, CDR2 SVGAGI. Losses at the gene ends were 1 base for V and 5 bases for J; bases not matched to a gene: 4. This CDR3 has 14 residues. CDR3 coding DNA: TGTGCCAGCAGTTACTTGGGAGGGCATGAGACCCAGTACTTC. It codes for CASSYLGGHETQYF.

The chain recombines TRBV6-6 with TRBJ1-6, with D unresolved. Looked up from germline, CDR1 is MNHNY and CDR2 is SVGAGI (reference sequence). CDR3 length equals 13 residues. V gave up 6 bases and J gave up 7 bases, with 10 bases separating them. The CDR3 spells CASRRRQNSPLHF. CDR3 DNA sequence: TGTGCCAGCAGAAGACGGCAGAATTCACCCCTCCACTTT.

The chain combines TRBV24-1 with TRBJ2-5; D is unresolved. The CDR3 is 13 amino acids. Trimming shortened V by 1 base and J by 2 bases, and 4 bases separated the two germline ends. CDR1 and CDR2 from the germline V gene are KGHDR and SFDVKD. The CDR3 is CATSDLTQETQYF. In DNA, the CDR3 is TGTGCCACCAGTGATTTAACGCAAGAGACCCAGTACTTC.